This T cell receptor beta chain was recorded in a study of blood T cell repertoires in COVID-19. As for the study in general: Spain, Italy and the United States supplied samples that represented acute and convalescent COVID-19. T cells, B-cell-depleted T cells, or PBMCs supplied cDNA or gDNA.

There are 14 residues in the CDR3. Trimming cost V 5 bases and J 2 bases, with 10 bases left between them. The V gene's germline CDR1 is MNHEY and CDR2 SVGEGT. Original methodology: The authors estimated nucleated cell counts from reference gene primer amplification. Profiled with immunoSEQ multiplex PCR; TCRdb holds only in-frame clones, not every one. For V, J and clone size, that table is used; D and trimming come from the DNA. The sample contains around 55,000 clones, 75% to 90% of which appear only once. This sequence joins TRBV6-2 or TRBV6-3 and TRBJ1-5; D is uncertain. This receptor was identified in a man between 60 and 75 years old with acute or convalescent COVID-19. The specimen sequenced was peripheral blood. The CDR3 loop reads CASSPQLGNQPQHF. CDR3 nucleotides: TGTGCCAGCAGTCCACAGTTAGGCAATCAGCCCCAGCATTTT.